This T cell receptor beta chain came from a study of blood T cell repertoires in COVID-19 (dated by TCRdb to 2018 to 2020). About the investigation overall: The collaborator samples originated in the United States, Italy and Spain and spanned the acute and convalescent phases of COVID-19. A de-identified subject ID, COVID-19 status, age in years and sex were almost always included in the sample metadata. The repertoires were made available in a free public database intended to serve as a resource for research on the immune response to SARS-CoV-2. The samples were drawn from the first 160 participants of the ongoing ImmuneRACE study and from about 1,200 subjects provided by 6 global collaborators. The material from the prospective study consisted of cDNA or gDNA derived from T cells, B-cell-depleted T cells, or PBMCs. Subjects who had been exposed to COVID-19, were actively infected with it, or had recovered from it provided the deeply sampled blood TCRbeta repertoires that made up the dataset. Where HLA class I and class II types were available, the types were taken from metadata supplied by the sample provider, not from assay-based typing.

General study outcomes and caveats: How much clinical and demographic metadata was included differed by source and by participant, and the metadata was provided uncurated.

Collaborating institutions collected whole blood in K2EDTA tubes following their own protocols. Collaborator samples were shipped for TCRbeta analysis as frozen whole blood, isolated PBMCs, or DNA extracted from either sample type. As regards this clone: No antigen is known for it. No clone much larger than this one lies a single base away; base qualities are absent.

The immunoSEQ Assay, a bias-controlled multiplex PCR, was used to amplify TCRbeta CDR3 regions from genomic DNA. Concerning the study's data processing: Within the assay, amplification of reference gene primers was used to estimate how many nucleated cells each sample contained. To quantify the absolute abundance of each unique TCRbeta CDR3 rearrangement, sequence reads were collapsed and filtered. For each sample, productive Simpson clonality was calculated as the square root of Simpson's diversity index over productive rearrangements. Sourced from immuneACCESS, this table was stored by TCRdb with only in-frame sequences that have V and J called. A share of the clones is absent; for the studies checked, an unresolved V gene accounts for under half, and the remainder has no known explanation. V, J and clone size derive from that table, while D and trimming were established from the DNA sequence. The sample table contains 65,000 to 85,000 clones; only one count was recorded for 75% to 90% of them. Of the sample, 2.7% is held by the ten largest clones.

Sequencing was done on a sample of peripheral blood. This TCR was sampled from a man aged 45-60 years with acute or convalescent COVID-19.

The CDR3 protein: CASSWDRGNTEAFF. The DNA sequence is as follows: TGCGCCAGCAGCTGGGACAGGGGAAACACTGAAGCTTTCTTT. The chain employs TRBV5-1 and TRBJ1-1, with 10 bases matching TRBD1. From the germline V gene, CDR1 is SGHRS and CDR2 is YFSETQ. Measured from the cysteine to the phenylalanine, the CDR3 is 14 residues long. CDR3 DNA only is kept here, 42 bases in frame from base 1. Trimmed from V: 3 bases; trimmed from J: 2 bases; junction bases lacking a gene match: 1.